Listed below are T cell receptor beta chains from one sample, sequenced in a study of T cell changes during pregnancy in multiple sclerosis. Repertoires were generated with immunoSEQ multiplex PCR, while TCRdb's copy carries only in-frame clones and drops some. The sample comprises approximately 20,000 clones, over 80% of which are singletons, and 4.5% to 6% rests with the top ten. This specimen was CD8+ T cells from peripheral blood mononuclear cells, taken after pregnancy. Every receptor here comes from a female donor in good health, enrolled as a control in a pregnancy study. The CDR3 runs from the conserved cysteine through the conserved F or W. A D gene is named only where the DNA matches it firmly. Size values are once, few and many counts, or a class for expanded clones, and some rows have none.

d_call j_call clone_size v_call cdr3_nt cdr3_aa
TRBD1 TRBJ2-7 . TRBV6-1 TGTGCCAGCAGTGAAGCCCCACAGGGGGCCTACGAGCAGTACTTC CASSEAPQGAYEQYF
TRBD1 TRBJ1-3 . TRBV4-3 TGCGCCAGCAGCCTCGGAGTCCCGGGACAGGCGTACTCTGGAAACACCATATATTTT CASSLGVPGQAYSGNTIYF
TRBD1 TRBJ2-7 . TRBV4-2 TGTGCCAGCAGCCAAGATGAGTCAGGGGGTTCCGAGCAGTACTTC CASSQDESGGSEQYF
TRBD1 TRBJ2-1 . TRBV27 TGTGCCAGCAGTTTATCGGGGACAGTCAATGAGCAGTTCTTC CASSLSGTVNEQFF
TRBD1 TRBJ1-6 . TRBV4-1 TGCGCCAGCCAAGACAGGGCAAGCTCCTATAATTCACCCCTCCACTTT CASQDRASSYNSPLHF
TRBD1 TRBJ1-1 . TRBV4-1 TGCGCCAGCAGCCAAGTCATGGGACAGGGGGCTAGGGTGGATGCTTTCTTT CASSQVMGQGARVDAFF
. TRBJ1-1 . TRBV6-5 TGTGCCAGCAGTTACTCAACGGTGCCATTGAACACTGAAGCTTTCTTT CASSYSTVPLNTEAFF
. TRBJ1-5 . TRBV6-1 TGTGCCAGCAGTGAAGCTGCGGGGGACGGGAATCAGCCCCAGCATTTT CASSEAAGDGNQPQHF
. TRBJ1-3 . TRBV14 TGTGCCAGCAGCCAAGTTACGAGCCTCTCTGGAAACACCATATATTTT CASSQVTSLSGNTIYF
. TRBJ1-6 . TRBV15 TGTGCCACCAGCAGAGATTCTACTCGGCTTTCGGGGTGGGATTCACCCCTCCACTTT CATSRDSTRLSGWDSPLHF
. TRBJ2-3 . TRBV5-6 TGTGCCAGCAGCTGGCAGGGTTTCACAGATACGCAGTATTTT CASSWQGFTDTQYF
. TRBJ2-2 . TRBV30 TGTGCCTGGAGTGTACCCGGGGGACACACCGGGGAGCTGTTTTTT CAWSVPGGHTGELFF
. TRBJ2-3 once TRBV7-9 TGTGCCTGCCTTGGTGGGGCTTCTAGCACAGATACGCAGTATTTT CACLGGASSTDTQYF
TRBD2 TRBJ2-3 . TRBV27 TGTGCCAGCATGCAGCGGGGGGGCCGTACAGATACGCAGTATTTT CASMQRGGRTDTQYF
TRBD1 TRBJ1-1 . TRBV5-5 TGTGCCAGCAAAAGACAGGGGGAAAGCACTGAAGCTTTCTTT CASKRQGESTEAFF
TRBD2 TRBJ2-7 . TRBV29-1 TGCAGCGCGGAGGGTCGCCAAAAGCGGGGGACCTACGAGCAGTACTTC CSAEGRQKRGTYEQYF
. TRBJ1-2 . TRBV7-6 TGTGCCAGCAGCTTAAGGGGGATGCCTCTAGATGGCTACACCTTC CASSLRGMPLDGYTF
. TRBJ1-2 . TRBV5-4 TGTGCCAGCAGCTTGAACGGGGGTAACTATGGCTACACCTTC CASSLNGGNYGYTF
TRBD2 TRBJ2-3 . TRBV6-4 TGTGCCAGCAGTGACGAGACTAGCGGGGGTGGGACAGATACGCAGTATTTT CASSDETSGGGTDTQYF
TRBD2 TRBJ2-1 . TRBV5-4 TGTGCCAGCAGCTTGGCTATCGGTAGCGGGAATGAGCAGTTCTTC CASSLAIGSGNEQFF
TRBD1 TRBJ2-2 . TRBV27 TGTGCCAGCAGTCAGGGACAGGGGGCTAACGGCGGGGAGCTGTTTTTT CASSQGQGANGGELFF
. TRBJ2-1 . TRBV9 TGTGCCAGCAGCGGAACGGGCAATGAGCAGTTCTTC CASSGTGNEQFF
. TRBJ2-5 once TRBV5-6 TGTGCCAGCAGCTTCTGGGGGGTTGCTCAAGAGACCCAGTACTTC CASSFWGVAQETQYF
TRBD2 TRBJ2-5 . TRBV9 TGTGCCAGCAGCGTAAGCGGGGGAGGCGAGACCCAGTACTTC CASSVSGGGETQYF
TRBD2 TRBJ2-1 . TRBV19 TGTGCCAGTTCGCGGGGGGCCTATTACAATGAGCAGTTCTTC CASSRGAYYNEQFF
. TRBJ2-7 . TRBV7-9 TGTGCCAGCAGCTCCCCCACGCGCGTGTACGAGCAGTACTTC CASSSPTRVYEQYF
. TRBJ1-2 . TRBV30 TGTGCCTGGAGTCCACTCACCAGGAATGGCTACACCTTC CAWSPLTRNGYTF